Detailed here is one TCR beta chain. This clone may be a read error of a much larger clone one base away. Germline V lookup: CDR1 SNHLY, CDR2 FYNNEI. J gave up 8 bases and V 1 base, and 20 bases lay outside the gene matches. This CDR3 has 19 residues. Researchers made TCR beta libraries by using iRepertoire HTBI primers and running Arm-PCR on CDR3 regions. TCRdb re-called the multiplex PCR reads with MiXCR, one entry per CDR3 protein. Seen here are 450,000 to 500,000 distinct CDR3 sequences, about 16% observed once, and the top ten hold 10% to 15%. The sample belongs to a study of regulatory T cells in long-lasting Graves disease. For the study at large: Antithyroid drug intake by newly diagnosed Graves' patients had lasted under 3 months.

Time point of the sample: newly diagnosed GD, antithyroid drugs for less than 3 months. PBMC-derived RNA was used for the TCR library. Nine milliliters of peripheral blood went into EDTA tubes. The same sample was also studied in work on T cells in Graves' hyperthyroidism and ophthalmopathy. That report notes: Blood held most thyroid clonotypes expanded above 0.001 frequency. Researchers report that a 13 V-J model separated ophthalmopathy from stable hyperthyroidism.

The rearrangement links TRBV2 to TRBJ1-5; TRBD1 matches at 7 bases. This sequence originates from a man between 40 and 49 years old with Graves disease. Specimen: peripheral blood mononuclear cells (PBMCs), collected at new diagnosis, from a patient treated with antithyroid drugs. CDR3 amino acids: CASSEVIMGRGFHMEPQHF. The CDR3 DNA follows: TGTGCCAGCAGTGAAGTTATTATGGGCAGGGGGTTCCATATGGAGCCCCAGCATTTT. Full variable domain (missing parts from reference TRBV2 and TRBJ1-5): EPEVTQTPSHQVTQMGQEVILRCVPISNHLYFYWYRQILGQKVEFLVSFYNNEISEKSEIFDDQFSVERPDGSNFTLKIRSTKLEDSAMYFCASSEVIMGRGFHMEPQHFGDGTRLSIL.